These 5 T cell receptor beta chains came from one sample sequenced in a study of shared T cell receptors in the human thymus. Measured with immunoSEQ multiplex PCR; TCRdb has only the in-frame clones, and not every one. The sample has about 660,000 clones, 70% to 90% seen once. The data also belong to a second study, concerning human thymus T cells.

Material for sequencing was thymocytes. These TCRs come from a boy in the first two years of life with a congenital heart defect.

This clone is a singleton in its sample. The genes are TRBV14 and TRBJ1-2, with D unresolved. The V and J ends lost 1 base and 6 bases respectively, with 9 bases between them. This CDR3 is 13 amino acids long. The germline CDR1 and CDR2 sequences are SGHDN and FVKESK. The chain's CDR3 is CASSQGLRNGYTF. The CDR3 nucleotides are TGTGCCAGCAGCCAAGGCTTGAGGAATGGCTACACCTTC.

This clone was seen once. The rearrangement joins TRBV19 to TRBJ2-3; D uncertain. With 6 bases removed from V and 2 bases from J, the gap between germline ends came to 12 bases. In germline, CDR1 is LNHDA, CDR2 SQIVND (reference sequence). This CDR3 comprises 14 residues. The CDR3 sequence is CASREIGYTDTQYF. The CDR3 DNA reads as TGTGCCAGTAGGGAGATTGGGTACACAGATACGCAGTATTTT.

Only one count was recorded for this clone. The CDR3 loop is CASSQEAGPPNYGYTF. CDR3 bases: TGTGCCAGCAGCCAAGAGGCAGGGCCGCCCAACTATGGCTACACCTTC. The chain joins TRBV4-2 to TRBJ1-2; TRBD1 is a possible D gene (5 bases). With 0 bases removed from V and 2 bases from J, the gap between germline ends came to 13 bases. Germline-derived CDR1 and CDR2 are LGHNA and YNFKEQ. The CDR3 covers 16 residues.

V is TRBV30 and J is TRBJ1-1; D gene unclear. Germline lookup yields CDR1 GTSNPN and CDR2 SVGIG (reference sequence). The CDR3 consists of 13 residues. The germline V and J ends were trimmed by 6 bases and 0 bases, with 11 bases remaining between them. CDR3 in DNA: TGTGCCTGTCACCTGGACTTGAACACTGAAGCTTTCTTT. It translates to CACHLDLNTEAFF.

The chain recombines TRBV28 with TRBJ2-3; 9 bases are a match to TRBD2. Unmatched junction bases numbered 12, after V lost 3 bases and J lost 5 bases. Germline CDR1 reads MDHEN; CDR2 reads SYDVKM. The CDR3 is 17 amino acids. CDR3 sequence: CASSLSLRGRGGDTQYF. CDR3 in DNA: TGTGCCAGCAGTTTGTCCCTTCGCGGGAGGGGCGGAGATACGCAGTATTTT.